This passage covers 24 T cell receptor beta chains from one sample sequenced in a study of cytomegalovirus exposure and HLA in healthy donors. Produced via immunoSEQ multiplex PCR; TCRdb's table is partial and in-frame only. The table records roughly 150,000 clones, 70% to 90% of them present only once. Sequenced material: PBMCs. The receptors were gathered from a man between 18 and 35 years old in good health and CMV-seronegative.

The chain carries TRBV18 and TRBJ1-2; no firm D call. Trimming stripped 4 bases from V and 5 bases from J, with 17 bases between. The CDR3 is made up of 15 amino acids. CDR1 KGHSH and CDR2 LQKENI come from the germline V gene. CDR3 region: CASSRRDNVGYGYTF. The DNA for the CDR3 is TGTGCCAGCTCACGTCGTGACAACGTCGGATATGGCTACACCTTC.

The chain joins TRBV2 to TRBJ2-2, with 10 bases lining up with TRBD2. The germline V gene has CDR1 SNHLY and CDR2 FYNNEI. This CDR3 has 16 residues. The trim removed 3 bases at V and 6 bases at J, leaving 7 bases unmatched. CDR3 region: CASSERLAGDSGELFF. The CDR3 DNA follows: TGTGCCAGCAGTGAGAGGCTAGCGGGAGATTCCGGGGAGCTGTTTTTT. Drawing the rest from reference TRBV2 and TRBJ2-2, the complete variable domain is EPEVTQTPSHQVTQMGQEVILRCVPISNHLYFYWYRQILGQKVEFLVSFYNNEISEKSEIFDDQFSVERPDGSNFTLKIRSTKLEDSAMYFCASSERLAGDSGELFFGEGSRLTVL.

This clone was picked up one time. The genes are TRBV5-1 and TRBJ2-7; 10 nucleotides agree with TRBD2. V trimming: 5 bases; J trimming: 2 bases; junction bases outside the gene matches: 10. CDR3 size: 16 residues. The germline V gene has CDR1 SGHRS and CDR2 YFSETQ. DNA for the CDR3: TGCGCCAGCAGTTCCGGGACTAGCGTTACTGCCTACGAGCAGTACTTC. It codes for CASSSGTSVTAYEQYF.

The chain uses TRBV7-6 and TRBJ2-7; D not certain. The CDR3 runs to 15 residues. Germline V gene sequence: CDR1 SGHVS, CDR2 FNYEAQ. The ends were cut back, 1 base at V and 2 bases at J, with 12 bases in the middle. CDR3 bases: TGTGCCAGCAGCTTAGTTTCAGAAAACACCTACGAGCAGTACTTC. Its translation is CASSLVSENTYEQYF.

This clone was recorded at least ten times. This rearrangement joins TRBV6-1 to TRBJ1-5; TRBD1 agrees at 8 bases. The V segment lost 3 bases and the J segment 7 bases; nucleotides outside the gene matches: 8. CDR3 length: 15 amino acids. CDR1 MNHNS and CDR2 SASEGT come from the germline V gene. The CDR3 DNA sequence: TGTGCCAGCAGTGAGAACGGACAGGGAGGCCAGCCCCAGCATTTT. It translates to CASSENGQGGQPQHF.

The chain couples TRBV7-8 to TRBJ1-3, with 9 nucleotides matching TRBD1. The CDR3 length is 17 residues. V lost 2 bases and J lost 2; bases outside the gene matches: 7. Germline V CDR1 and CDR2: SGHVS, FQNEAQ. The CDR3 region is CASSLILTGGAGNTIYF. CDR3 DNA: TGTGCCAGCAGCTTAATCCTGACAGGGGGTGCTGGAAACACCATATATTTT.

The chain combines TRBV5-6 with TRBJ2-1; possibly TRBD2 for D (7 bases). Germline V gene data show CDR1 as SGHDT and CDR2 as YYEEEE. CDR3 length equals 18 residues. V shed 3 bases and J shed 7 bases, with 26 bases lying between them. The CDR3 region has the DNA TGTGCCAGCAGCTCAGGTCCGGGGGGCCTTTCCCATAGGAATGAGCAGTTCTTC. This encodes CASSSGPGGLSHRNEQFF.

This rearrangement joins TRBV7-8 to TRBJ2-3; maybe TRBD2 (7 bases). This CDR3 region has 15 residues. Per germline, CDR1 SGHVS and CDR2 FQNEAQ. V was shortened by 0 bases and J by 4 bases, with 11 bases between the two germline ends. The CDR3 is CASSLAGGRADTQYF. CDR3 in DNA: TGTGCCAGCAGCTTAGCGGGGGGGCGCGCAGATACGCAGTATTTT.

The CDR3 DNA reads as TGTGCCAGCAGTTTTATCGGTCTCTCCTACAATGAGCAGTTCTTC. Protein product: CASSFIGLSYNEQFF. The J gene is TRBJ2-1, the V gene TRBV27; no firm D call. CDR3 length equals 15 residues. V lost 3 bases, J lost 0 bases, and 9 bases lay in between. Germline V gene lookup returns CDR1 MNHEY and CDR2 SMNVEV (reference sequence).

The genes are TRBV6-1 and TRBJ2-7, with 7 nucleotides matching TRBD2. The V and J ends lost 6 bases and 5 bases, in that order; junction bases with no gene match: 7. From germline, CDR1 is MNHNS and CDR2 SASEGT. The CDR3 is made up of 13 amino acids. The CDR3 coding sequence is TGTGCCAGCAGGGGCCAACGGGGGGACGAGCAGTACGTC. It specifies CASRGQRGDEQYV.

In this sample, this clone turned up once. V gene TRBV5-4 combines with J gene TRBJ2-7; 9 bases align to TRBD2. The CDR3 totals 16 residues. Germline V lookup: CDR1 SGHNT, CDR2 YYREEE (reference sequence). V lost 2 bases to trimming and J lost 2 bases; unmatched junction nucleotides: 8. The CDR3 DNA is TGTGCCAGCAGCTTAGGTAGTAGCGGGGGTACCTACGAGCAGTACGTC. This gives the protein CASSLGSSGGTYEQYV.

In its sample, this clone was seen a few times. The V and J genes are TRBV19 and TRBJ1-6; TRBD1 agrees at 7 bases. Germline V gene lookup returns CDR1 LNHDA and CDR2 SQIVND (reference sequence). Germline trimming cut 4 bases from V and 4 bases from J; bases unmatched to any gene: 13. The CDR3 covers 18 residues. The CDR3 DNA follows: TGTGCCAGTAGTACCCCTGGGCCTACAGGGGCGTATAATTCACCCCTCCACTTT. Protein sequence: CASSTPGPTGAYNSPLHF.

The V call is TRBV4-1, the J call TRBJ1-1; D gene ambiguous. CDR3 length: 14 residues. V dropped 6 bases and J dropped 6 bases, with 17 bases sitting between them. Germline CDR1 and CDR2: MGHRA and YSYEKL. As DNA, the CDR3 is TGCGCCAGCAGACCAACATTTACCCCAGCTGAAGCTTTCTTT. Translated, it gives CASRPTFTPAEAFF.

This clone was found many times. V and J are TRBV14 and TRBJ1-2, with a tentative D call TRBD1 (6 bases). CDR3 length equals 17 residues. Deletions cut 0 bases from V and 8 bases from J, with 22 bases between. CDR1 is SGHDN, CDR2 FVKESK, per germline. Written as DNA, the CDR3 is TGTGCCAGCAGCCAAGATCCCTCGTTAGACAGGTTCGGGGGCTACACCTTC. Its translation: CASSQDPSLDRFGGYTF.

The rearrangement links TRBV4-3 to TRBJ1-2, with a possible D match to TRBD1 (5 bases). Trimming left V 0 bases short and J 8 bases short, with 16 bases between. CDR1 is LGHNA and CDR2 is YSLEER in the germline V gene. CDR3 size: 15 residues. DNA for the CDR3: TGCGCCAGCAGCCAAGATTTGGAGGGGCTCTTGGGCTACACCTTC. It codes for CASSQDLEGLLGYTF.

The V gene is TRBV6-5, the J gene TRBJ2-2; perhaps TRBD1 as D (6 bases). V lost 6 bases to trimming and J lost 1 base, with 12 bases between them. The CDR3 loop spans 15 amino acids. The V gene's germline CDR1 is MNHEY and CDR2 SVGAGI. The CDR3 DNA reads TGTGCCAGCAGAACCGGGACAAGGAACACCGGGGAGCTGTTTTTT. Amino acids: CASRTGTRNTGELFF.

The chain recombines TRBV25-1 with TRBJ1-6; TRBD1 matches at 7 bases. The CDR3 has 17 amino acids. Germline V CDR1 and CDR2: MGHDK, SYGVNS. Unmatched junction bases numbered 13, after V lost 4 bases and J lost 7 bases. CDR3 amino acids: CASSARQGRGRNSPLHF. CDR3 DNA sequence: TGTGCCAGCAGTGCTAGACAGGGAAGGGGTCGGAATTCACCCCTCCACTTT.

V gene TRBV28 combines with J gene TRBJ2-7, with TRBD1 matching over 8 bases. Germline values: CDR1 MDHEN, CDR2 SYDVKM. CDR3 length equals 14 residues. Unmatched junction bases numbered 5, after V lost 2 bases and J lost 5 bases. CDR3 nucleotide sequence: TGTGCCAGCAGTTTAACGGGACAGGCAAACGAGCAGTACTTC. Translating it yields CASSLTGQANEQYF.

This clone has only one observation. Here the CDR3 reads CASSGSGGYTGELFF. As DNA, the CDR3 is TGCGCCAGCAGTGGAAGCGGGGGGTACACCGGGGAGCTGTTTTTT. The chain combines TRBV10-1 with TRBJ2-2; 9 bases match TRBD2. The CDR3 sequence is 15 residues long. V gave up 4 bases and J gave up 3 bases; unmatched junction bases: 3. Germline lookup yields CDR1 WNHNN and CDR2 SYGVQD (reference sequence).

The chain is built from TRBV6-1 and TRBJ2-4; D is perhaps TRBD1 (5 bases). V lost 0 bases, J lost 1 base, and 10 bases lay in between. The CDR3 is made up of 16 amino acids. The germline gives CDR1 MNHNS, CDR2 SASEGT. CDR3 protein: CASSEAGASAKNIQYF. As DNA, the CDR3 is TGTGCCAGCAGTGAAGCAGGGGCGTCGGCCAAAAACATTCAGTACTTC.

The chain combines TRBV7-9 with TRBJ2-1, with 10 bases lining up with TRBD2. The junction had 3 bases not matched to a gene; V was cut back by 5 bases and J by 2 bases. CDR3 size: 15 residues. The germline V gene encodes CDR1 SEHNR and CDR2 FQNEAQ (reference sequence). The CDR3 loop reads CASSPSGRAYNEQFF. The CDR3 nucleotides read TGTGCCAGCAGCCCAAGCGGGAGGGCCTACAATGAGCAGTTCTTC. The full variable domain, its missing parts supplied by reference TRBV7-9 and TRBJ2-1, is DTGVSQNPRHKITKRGQNVTFRCDPISEHNRLYWYRQTLGQGPEFLTYFQNEAQLEKSRLLSDRFSAERPKGSFSTLEIQRTEQGDSAMYLCASSPSGRAYNEQFFGPGTRLTVL.

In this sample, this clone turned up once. CDR3 DNA sequence: TGCGCCAGCAGCTTGAGGGATAGCGGGGGCCGAGGGAAGACCCAGTACTTC. It yields the protein CASSLRDSGGRGKTQYF. V usage is TRBV5-1 and J usage is TRBJ2-5; 9 positions match TRBD2. The CDR3 runs 17 residues. V shed 1 base and J 6 bases; nucleotides not matched to a gene: 13. The germline V gene has CDR1 SGHRS and CDR2 YFSETQ.

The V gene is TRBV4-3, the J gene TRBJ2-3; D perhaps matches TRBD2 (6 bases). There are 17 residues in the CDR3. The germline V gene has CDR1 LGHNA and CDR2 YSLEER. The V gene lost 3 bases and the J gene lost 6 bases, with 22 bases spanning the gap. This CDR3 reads CASSQGGGRGWSDTQYF. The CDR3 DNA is TGCGCCAGCAGCCAGGGCGGAGGGCGAGGGTGGTCGGATACGCAGTATTTT.

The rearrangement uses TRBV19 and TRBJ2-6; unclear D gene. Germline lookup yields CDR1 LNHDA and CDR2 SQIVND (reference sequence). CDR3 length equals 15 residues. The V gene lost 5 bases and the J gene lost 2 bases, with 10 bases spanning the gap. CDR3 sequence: CASSPRGPGANVLTF. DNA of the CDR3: TGTGCCAGTAGTCCGCGCGGCCCTGGGGCCAACGTCCTGACTTTC. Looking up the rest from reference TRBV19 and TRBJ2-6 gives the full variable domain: DGGITQSPKYLFRKEGQNVTLSCEQNLNHDAMYWYRQDPGQGLRLIYYSQIVNDFQKGDIAEGYSVSREKKESFPLTVTSAQKNPTAFYLCASSPRGPGANVLTFGAGSRLTVL.